This passage covers 27 T cell receptor beta chains from one sample sequenced in a study of blood T cell repertoires in COVID-19. TCRdb's table, derived via immunoSEQ multiplex PCR, lists solely in-frame clones and lacks some. The sample carries 200,000 to 250,000 clones, 86% recorded once. The sequenced material came from peripheral blood. The source of these receptors is a man aged 30 to 39 who had recovered from COVID-19.

This clone was seen once. In DNA form, the CDR3 reads TGTGCCAGCAGCGCATGGGTACAACAGGGGGCCTCTAATGAAAAACTGTTTTTT. It specifies CASSAWVQQGASNEKLFF. The J gene is TRBJ1-4, the V gene TRBV21-1; the DNA was not used to check the table's D call, TRBD1. TRBV21-1 is a known pseudogene. This CDR3 is 18 amino acids long.

CDR3 region: CASTPTGGEAFF. DNA of the CDR3: TGTGCCAGCACCCCAACAGGTGGTGAAGCTTTCTTT. V gene TRBV25-1 combines with J gene TRBJ1-1; D may be TRBD1 (5 bases). The V end was cut by 7 bases, the J end by 7 bases, with 13 bases between. The CDR3 runs 12 residues. Germline CDR1 and CDR2: MGHDK and SYGVNS.

This clone has only a few counts. The chain combines TRBV7-2 with TRBJ2-2; D may be TRBD2 (7 bases). This CDR3 contains 15 residues. Germline V gives CDR1 SGHTA, CDR2 FQGNSA. Trimming shortened V by 8 bases and J by 5 bases, and 18 bases separated the two germline ends. The CDR3 region has the DNA TGTGCCAGCCCGGGGGGCAGGTCGAGTACCGGGGAGCTGTTTTTT. This sequence encodes CASPGGRSSTGELFF. Full variable domain (missing parts from reference TRBV7-2 and TRBJ2-2): GAGVSQSPSNKVTEKGKDVELRCDPISGHTALYWYRQSLGQGLEFLIYFQGNSAPDKSGLPSDRFSAERTGGSVSTLTIQRTQQEDSAVYLCASPGGRSSTGELFFGEGSRLTVL.

The CDR3 coding sequence is TGCGCCAGCAGCCAAGAAGGACAGGGTAAACAGCCCCAGCATTTT. It specifies CASSQEGQGKQPQHF. The chain joins TRBV4-1 to TRBJ1-5; TRBD1 aligns across 8 bases. The germline V gene encodes CDR1 MGHRA and CDR2 YSYEKL. The CDR3 loop spans 15 amino acids. The J segment lost 7 bases and the V segment lost 0 bases, leaving 5 bases of the junction unmatched.

The chain recombines TRBV7-9 with TRBJ2-1; 7 nucleotides agree with TRBD1. The CDR3 loop spans 15 amino acids. With V trimmed by 5 bases and J by 1 base, 5 bases remained unmatched. Per the germline V gene, CDR1 is SEHNR and CDR2 is FQNEAQ (reference sequence). The CDR3 sequence: CASSVSRGSYNEQFF. CDR3 in DNA: TGTGCCAGCAGCGTCAGCAGGGGGTCCTACAATGAGCAGTTCTTC.

This clone was seen just once. V gene TRBV2 combines with J gene TRBJ1-5, with D possibly matching TRBD1 (6 bases). This CDR3 is 16 amino acids long. Deletions cut 1 base from V and 3 bases from J, with 13 bases between. Germline V gene lookup returns CDR1 SNHLY and CDR2 FYNNEI. The CDR3 loop reads CASSEVSGQSNQPQHF. In DNA, the CDR3 is TGTGCCAGCAGTGAAGTATCCGGACAGTCCAATCAGCCCCAGCATTTT. Together with reference TRBV2 and TRBJ1-5, the CDR3 gives the full variable domain: EPEVTQTPSHQVTQMGQEVILRCVPISNHLYFYWYRQILGQKVEFLVSFYNNEISEKSEIFDDQFSVERPDGSNFTLKIRSTKLEDSAMYFCASSEVSGQSNQPQHFGDGTRLSIL.

V gene TRBV5-6 combines with J gene TRBJ2-3, with a possible D match to TRBD1 (6 bases). Germline CDR1 SGHDT, CDR2 YYEEEE. The CDR3 loop spans 16 amino acids. Trimming took off 4 bases at V and 6 bases at J, with 21 bases between the two ends. The CDR3 bases are TGTGCCAGCAGCCCACCTGGGGGCCTGGTATGGGATACGCAGTATTTT. Translated: CASSPPGGLVWDTQYF.

The gene calls are TRBV6-1 and TRBJ2-3, with a possible D match to TRBD1 (5 bases). The CDR3 is 14 amino acids. CDR1 is MNHNS, CDR2 SASEGT, per germline. Trimming shortened V by 1 base and J by 2 bases, and 7 bases separated the two germline ends. The CDR3 DNA is TGTGCCAGCAGTGAAGTTGGGGCCACAGATACGCAGTATTTT. Translated, it gives CASSEVGATDTQYF.

J is TRBJ1-1 and V is TRBV5-4, with unresolved D. Trimming cost V 3 bases and J 0 bases, with 6 bases left between them. This CDR3 has 13 amino acids. The V gene's germline CDR1 is SGHNT and CDR2 YYREEE (reference sequence). CDR3 amino acids: CASSYRLNTEAFF. The CDR3 nucleotides read TGTGCCAGCAGCTACAGACTGAACACTGAAGCTTTCTTT.

The chain uses TRBV9 and TRBJ2-2; TRBD2 might be the D (5 bases). The V and J ends lost 0 bases and 5 bases respectively, with 11 bases between them. Germline assignment: CDR1 SGDLS and CDR2 YYNGEE. The CDR3 is made up of 15 amino acids. CDR3 in DNA: TGTGCCAGCAGCGTAGCGGGTGAGGGAACCGGGGAGCTGTTTTTT. As protein: CASSVAGEGTGELFF.

The chain recombines TRBV11-2 with TRBJ2-2, with D unresolved. Germline CDR1 reads SGHAT; CDR2 reads FQNNGV. The CDR3 has 14 residues. Trimming cost V 10 bases and J 7 bases, with 19 bases left between them. The CDR3 sequence is CATLLDVAVGELFF. For the CDR3, the DNA is TGTGCCACGCTCCTTGACGTGGCGGTCGGGGAGCTGTTTTTT. Combining the CDR3 with reference TRBV11-2 and TRBJ2-2 gives the whole variable domain EAGVAQSPRYKIIEKRQSVAFWCNPISGHATLYWYQQILGQGPKLLIQFQNNGVVDDSQLPKDRFSAERLKGVDSTLKIQPAKLEDSAVYLCATLLDVAVGELFFGEGSRLTVL.

This chain joins TRBV4-1 and TRBJ2-1, with 10 bases lining up with TRBD2. Germline V CDR1 and CDR2: MGHRA, YSYEKL. This CDR3 contains 16 residues. V lost 4 bases and J lost 10; bases outside the gene matches: 13. The CDR3 DNA sequence: TGCGCCAGCAGCCTCAGCGGGGGGGCCGTATCCAGAGAGCAGTTCTTC. Its protein product is CASSLSGGAVSREQFF.

The J gene is TRBJ2-3, the V gene TRBV4-1; D might be TRBD1 (5 bases). The CDR3 extends over 13 amino acids. Germline V CDR1 and CDR2: MGHRA, YSYEKL. Trimming shortened V by 4 bases and J by 6 bases, and 11 bases separated the two germline ends. As DNA, the CDR3 is TGCGCCAGCAGCCCTTACTACAGGGATACGCAGTATTTT. Encoded protein: CASSPYYRDTQYF.

This clone showed up just a few times. The V and J genes are TRBV19 and TRBJ2-5; 7 bases are shared with TRBD1. The germline V gene encodes CDR1 LNHDA and CDR2 SQIVND (reference sequence). With V trimmed by 4 bases and J by 1 base, 6 bases remained unmatched. The CDR3 is 15 amino acids. The CDR3 sequence: CASSNGDRVQETQYF. The CDR3 nucleotides are TGTGCCAGTAGTAATGGGGACAGAGTCCAAGAGACCCAGTACTTC.

In its sample, this clone was seen once. V and J are TRBV20-1 and TRBJ2-3, with D possibly being TRBD1 (5 bases). Trimming stripped 3 bases from V and 1 base from J, with 14 bases between. Germline V lookup: CDR1 DFQATT, CDR2 SNEGSKA (reference sequence). This CDR3 is built from 15 residues. This chain's CDR3 is CSASIGAGGTDTQYF. The CDR3 coding sequence is TGCAGTGCTAGTATAGGGGCTGGGGGCACAGATACGCAGTATTTT.

The chain joins TRBV7-6 to TRBJ1-6; 7 nucleotides agree with TRBD1. Germline CDR1 and CDR2: SGHVS and FNYEAQ. The CDR3 loop spans 18 amino acids. The V and J ends lost 5 bases and 1 base, in that order; junction bases with no gene match: 11. The CDR3 reads CASSLGATGLSYNSPLHF. In DNA, the CDR3 is TGTGCCAGCAGCCTAGGGGCGACAGGGCTATCCTATAATTCACCCCTCCACTTT.

The genes are TRBV5-1 and TRBJ1-1; tentatively, D is TRBD1 (5 bases). From germline, CDR1 is SGHRS and CDR2 YFSETQ. The CDR3 is made up of 14 amino acids. Trimming left V 5 bases short and J 1 base short, with 12 bases between. The CDR3 DNA follows: TGCGCCAGCAGACCGACCAGGGAGAACACTGAAGCTTTCTTT. It specifies CASRPTRENTEAFF.

V gene TRBV5-8 combines with J gene TRBJ1-2; weak D call: TRBD1 (5 bases). CDR1 is SGHTS and CDR2 is YDEGEE in the germline V gene. This CDR3 has 15 residues. Trimming took off 0 bases at V and 8 bases at J, with 17 bases between the two ends. The CDR3 spells CASSLATGHSYGYTF. The CDR3 DNA reads as TGTGCCAGCAGCTTGGCCACAGGCCACAGCTACGGCTACACCTTC.

The chain links TRBV7-6 to TRBJ1-5; D gene ambiguous. V was trimmed by 0 bases and J by 0 bases, leaving 9 bases between them. There are 16 residues in the CDR3. Per the germline V gene, CDR1 is SGHVS and CDR2 is FNYEAQ. CDR3 nucleotide sequence: TGTGCCAGCAGCTTAGCCCCACATTATAGCAATCAGCCCCAGCATTTT. This encodes CASSLAPHYSNQPQHF.

V and J are TRBV5-5 and TRBJ2-1; tentative D call: TRBD1 (5 bases). The V gene lost 3 bases and the J gene lost 0 bases, with 16 bases spanning the gap. CDR1 and CDR2 (germline): SGHKS, YYEKEE (reference sequence). The CDR3 spans 17 residues. The CDR3 is CASSYLRGLSSYNEQFF. CDR3 bases: TGTGCCAGCAGCTATTTAAGGGGCCTCAGCTCCTACAATGAGCAGTTCTTC.

CDR3: CASSPQGTRTGELFF. As DNA, the CDR3 is TGTGCCAGCTCACCCCAGGGGACGAGGACCGGGGAGCTGTTTTTT. This chain connects TRBV18 to TRBJ2-2; tentatively, D is TRBD1 (6 bases). The germline V gene has CDR1 KGHSH and CDR2 LQKENI. This CDR3 region has 15 residues. Trimming stripped 3 bases from V and 5 bases from J, with 13 bases between.

The gene calls are TRBV11-2 and TRBJ1-3; D is unresolved. The CDR3 is 14 amino acids. V was trimmed by 5 bases and J by 8 bases, leaving 16 bases between them. The V gene's germline CDR1 is SGHAT and CDR2 FQNNGV. The CDR3 sequence is CASSPPGYRDTIYF. DNA for the CDR3: TGTGCCAGCAGCCCGCCCGGTTATAGAGACACCATATATTTT.

The V gene is TRBV4-1, the J gene TRBJ2-1; 9 bases are a match to TRBD1. The CDR3 is made up of 15 amino acids. V shed 4 bases and J 6 bases; nucleotides not matched to a gene: 7. Germline V gives CDR1 MGHRA, CDR2 YSYEKL. The CDR3 region is CASSRPQGAINEQFF. In DNA form, the CDR3 reads TGCGCCAGCAGCCGACCACAGGGGGCGATCAATGAGCAGTTCTTC.

This chain joins TRBV6-5 and TRBJ1-4; possible D gene TRBD1, 5 bases. V was pared by 6 bases and J by 5 bases, with 10 bases between. CDR3 length: 13 residues. From germline, CDR1 is MNHEY and CDR2 SVGAGI. CDR3 residues: CASRTGPNEKLFF. DNA for the CDR3: TGTGCCAGCAGAACAGGTCCCAATGAAAAACTGTTTTTT.

The chain uses TRBV4-2 and TRBJ1-5, with TRBD1 as a possible D gene (5 bases). Germline V CDR1 and CDR2: LGHNA, YNFKEQ. The germline V and J ends were trimmed by 1 base and 6 bases, with 7 bases remaining between them. There are 13 residues in the CDR3. The CDR3 region is CASSQAGVQPQHF. CDR3 sequence (DNA): TGTGCCAGCAGCCAAGCGGGGGTTCAGCCCCAGCATTTT.

This chain joins TRBV9 and TRBJ1-3; 7 nucleotides match TRBD1. Germline values: CDR1 SGDLS, CDR2 YYNGEE. CDR3 length equals 16 residues. The junction had 5 bases not matched to a gene; V was cut back by 0 bases and J by 2 bases. The CDR3 bases are TGTGCCAGCAGCGTAGGGAAAGACAGGGCTGGAAACACCATATATTTT. This encodes CASSVGKDRAGNTIYF.

V gene TRBV4-2 combines with J gene TRBJ1-3; 8 bases align to TRBD1. Germline-derived CDR1 and CDR2 are LGHNA and YNFKEQ. The CDR3 has 17 amino acids. The trim removed 5 bases at V and 0 bases at J, leaving 9 bases unmatched. The CDR3 loop is CASSSGQGPFSGNTIYF. In DNA, the CDR3 is TGTGCCAGCAGCTCTGGACAGGGACCCTTCTCTGGAAACACCATATATTTT.